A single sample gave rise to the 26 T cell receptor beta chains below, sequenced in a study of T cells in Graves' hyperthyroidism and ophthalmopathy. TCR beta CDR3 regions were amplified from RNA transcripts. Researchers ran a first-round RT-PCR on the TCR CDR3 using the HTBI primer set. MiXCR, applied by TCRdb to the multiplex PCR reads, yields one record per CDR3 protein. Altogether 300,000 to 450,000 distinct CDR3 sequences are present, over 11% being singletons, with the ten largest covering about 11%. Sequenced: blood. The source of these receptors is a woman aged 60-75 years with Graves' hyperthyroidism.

The CDR3 reads CASSPGTSGMGAYNEQFF. Written as DNA, the CDR3 is TGTGCCAGCAGCCCTGGGACTAGCGGGATGGGGGCCTACAATGAGCAGTTCTTC. The chain recombines TRBV7-9 with TRBJ2-1; TRBD2 matches at 13 bases. This CDR3 has 18 amino acids. J was trimmed by 2 bases and V by 5 bases; bases with no gene match: 9. CDR1 and CDR2 from the germline V gene are SEHNR and FQNEAQ (reference sequence).

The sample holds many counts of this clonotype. The CDR3 sequence: CASRKLYNEQFF. The CDR3 nucleotides are TGTGCCAGCAGGAAGCTTTACAATGAGCAGTTCTTC. The rearrangement uses TRBV2 and TRBJ2-1; unclear D gene. CDR1 SNHLY and CDR2 FYNNEI come from the germline V gene. V dropped 6 bases and J dropped 4 bases, with 7 bases sitting between them. The CDR3 runs 12 residues.

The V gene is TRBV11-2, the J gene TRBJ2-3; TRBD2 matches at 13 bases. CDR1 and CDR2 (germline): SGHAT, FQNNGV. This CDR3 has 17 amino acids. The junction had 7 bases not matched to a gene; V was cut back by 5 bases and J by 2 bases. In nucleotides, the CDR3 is TGTGCCAGCAGCCTCCGGACTAGCGGGAGTCTCACAGATACGCAGTATTTT. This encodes CASSLRTSGSLTDTQYF.

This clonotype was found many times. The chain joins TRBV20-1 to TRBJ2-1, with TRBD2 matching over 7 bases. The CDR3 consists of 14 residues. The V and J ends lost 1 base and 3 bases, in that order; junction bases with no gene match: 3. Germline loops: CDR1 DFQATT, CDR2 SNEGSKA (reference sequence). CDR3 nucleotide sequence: TGCAGTGCTAGAGGAGCTAGCGGCTACAATGAGCAGTTCTTC. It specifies CSARGASGYNEQFF.

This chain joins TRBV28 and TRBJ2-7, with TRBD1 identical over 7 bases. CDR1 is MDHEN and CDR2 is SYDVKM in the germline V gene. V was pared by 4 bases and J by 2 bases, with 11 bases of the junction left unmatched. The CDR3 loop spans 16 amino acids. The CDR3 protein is CASSWGMGTATYEQYF. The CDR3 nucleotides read TGTGCCAGCAGTTGGGGTATGGGGACAGCTACCTACGAGCAGTACTTC.

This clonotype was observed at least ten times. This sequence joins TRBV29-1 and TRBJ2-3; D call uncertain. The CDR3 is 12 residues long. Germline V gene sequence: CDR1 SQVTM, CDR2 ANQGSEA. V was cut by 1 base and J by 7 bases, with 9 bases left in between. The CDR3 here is CSVEGQVNTQYF. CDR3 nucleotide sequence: TGCAGCGTTGAAGGGCAGGTGAATACGCAGTATTTT.

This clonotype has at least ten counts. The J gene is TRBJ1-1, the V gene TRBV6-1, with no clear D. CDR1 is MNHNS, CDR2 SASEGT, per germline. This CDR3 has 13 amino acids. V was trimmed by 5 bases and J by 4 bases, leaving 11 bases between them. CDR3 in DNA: TGTGCCAGCAGTCGCGGGGTTAGCACTGAAGCTTTCTTT. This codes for CASSRGVSTEAFF.

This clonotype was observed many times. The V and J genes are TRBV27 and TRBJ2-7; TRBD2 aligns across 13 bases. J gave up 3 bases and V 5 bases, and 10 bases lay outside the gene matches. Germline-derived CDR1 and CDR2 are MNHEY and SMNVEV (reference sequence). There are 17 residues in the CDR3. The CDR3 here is CASSVRTSGSRIYEQYF. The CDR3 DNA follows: TGTGCCAGCAGTGTACGGACTAGCGGGAGTCGGATCTACGAGCAGTACTTC.

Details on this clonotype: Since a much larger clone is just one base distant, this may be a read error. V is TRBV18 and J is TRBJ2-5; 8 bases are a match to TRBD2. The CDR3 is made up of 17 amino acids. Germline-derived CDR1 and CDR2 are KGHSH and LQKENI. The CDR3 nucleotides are TGTGCCAGCTCACCAAGGGTCTTCGCGGGAGGACAAGAGACCCAGCACTTC. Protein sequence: CASSPRVFAGGQETQHF.

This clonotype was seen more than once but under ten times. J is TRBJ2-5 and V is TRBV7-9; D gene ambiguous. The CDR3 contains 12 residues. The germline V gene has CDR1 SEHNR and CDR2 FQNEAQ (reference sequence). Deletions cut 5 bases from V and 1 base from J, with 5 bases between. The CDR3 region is CASSKVQETQYF. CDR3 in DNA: TGTGCCAGCAGCAAAGTCCAAGAGACCCAGTACTTC.

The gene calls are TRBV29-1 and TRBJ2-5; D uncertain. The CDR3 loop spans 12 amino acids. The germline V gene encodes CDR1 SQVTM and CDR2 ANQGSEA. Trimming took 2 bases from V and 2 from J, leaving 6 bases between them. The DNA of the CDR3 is TGCAGCGTTGAACAGGCACAAGAGACCCAGTACTTC. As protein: CSVEQAQETQYF.

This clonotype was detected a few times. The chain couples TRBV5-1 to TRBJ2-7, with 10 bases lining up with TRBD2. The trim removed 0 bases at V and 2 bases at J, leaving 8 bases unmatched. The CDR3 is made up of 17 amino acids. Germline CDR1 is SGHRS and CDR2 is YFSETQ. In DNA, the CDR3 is TGCGCCAGCAGCTTGGCCGGGACTAGCGTACAAACCTACGAGCAGTACTTC. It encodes CASSLAGTSVQTYEQYF.

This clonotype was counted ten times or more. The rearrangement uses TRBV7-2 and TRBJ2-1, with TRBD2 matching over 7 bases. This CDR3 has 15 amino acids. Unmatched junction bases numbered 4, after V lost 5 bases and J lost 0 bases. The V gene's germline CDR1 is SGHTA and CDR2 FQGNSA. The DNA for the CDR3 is TGTGCCAGCAGCGCTAGCGGAGCCTCCTACAATGAGCAGTTCTTC. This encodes CASSASGASYNEQFF.

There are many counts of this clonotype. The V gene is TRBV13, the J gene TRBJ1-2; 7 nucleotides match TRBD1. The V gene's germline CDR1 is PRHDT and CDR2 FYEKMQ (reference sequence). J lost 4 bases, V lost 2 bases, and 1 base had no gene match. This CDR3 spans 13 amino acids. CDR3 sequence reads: CASSLKGAYGYTF. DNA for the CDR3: TGTGCCAGCAGCTTAAAGGGGGCCTATGGCTACACCTTC.

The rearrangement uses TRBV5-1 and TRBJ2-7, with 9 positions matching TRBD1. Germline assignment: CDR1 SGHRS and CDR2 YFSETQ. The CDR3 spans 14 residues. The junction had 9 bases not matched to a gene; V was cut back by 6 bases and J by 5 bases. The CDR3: CASTRAGQGNEQYF. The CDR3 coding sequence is TGCGCCAGCACCCGCGCGGGACAGGGTAACGAGCAGTACTTC. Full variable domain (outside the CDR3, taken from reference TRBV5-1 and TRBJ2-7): KAGVTQTPRYLIKTRGQQVTLSCSPISGHRSVSWYQQTPGQGLQFLFEYFSETQRNKGNFPGRFSGRQFSNSRSEMNVSTLELGDSALYLCASTRAGQGNEQYFGPGTRLTVT.

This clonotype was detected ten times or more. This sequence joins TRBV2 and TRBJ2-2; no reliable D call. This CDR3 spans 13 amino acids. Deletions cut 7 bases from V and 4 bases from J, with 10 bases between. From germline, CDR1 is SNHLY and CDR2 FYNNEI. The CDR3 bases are TGTGCCAGCACCCGCACCGCCACCGGGGAGCTGTTTTTT. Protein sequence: CASTRTATGELFF. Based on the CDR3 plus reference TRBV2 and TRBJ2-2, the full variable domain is EPEVTQTPSHQVTQMGQEVILRCVPISNHLYFYWYRQILGQKVEFLVSFYNNEISEKSEIFDDQFSVERPDGSNFTLKIRSTKLEDSAMYFCASTRTATGELFFGEGSRLTVL.

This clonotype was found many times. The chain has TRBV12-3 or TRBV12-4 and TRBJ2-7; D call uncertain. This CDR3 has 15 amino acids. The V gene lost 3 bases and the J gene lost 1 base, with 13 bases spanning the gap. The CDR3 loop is CASSLGDARSYEQYF. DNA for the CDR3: TGTGCCAGCAGTTTGGGCGACGCTAGGTCCTACGAGCAGTACTTC.

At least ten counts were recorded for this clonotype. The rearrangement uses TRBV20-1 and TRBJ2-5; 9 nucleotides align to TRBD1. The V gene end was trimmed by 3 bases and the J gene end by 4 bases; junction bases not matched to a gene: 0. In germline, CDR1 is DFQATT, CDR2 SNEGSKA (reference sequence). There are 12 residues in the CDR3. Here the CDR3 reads CSARDRGETQYF. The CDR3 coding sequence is TGCAGTGCTAGGGACAGGGGAGAGACCCAGTACTTC.

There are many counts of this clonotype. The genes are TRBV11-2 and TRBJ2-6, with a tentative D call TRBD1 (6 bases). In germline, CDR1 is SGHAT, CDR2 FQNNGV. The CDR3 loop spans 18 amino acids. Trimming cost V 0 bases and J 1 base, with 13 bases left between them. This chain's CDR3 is CASSLERGWGSGANVLTF. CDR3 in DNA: TGTGCCAGCAGCTTAGAAAGGGGGTGGGGGTCTGGGGCCAACGTCCTGACTTTC.

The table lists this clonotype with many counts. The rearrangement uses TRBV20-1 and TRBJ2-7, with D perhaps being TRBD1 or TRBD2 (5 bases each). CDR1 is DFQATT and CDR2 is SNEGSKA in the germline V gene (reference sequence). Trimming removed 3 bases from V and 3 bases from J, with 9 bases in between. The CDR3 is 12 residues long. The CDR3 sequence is CSARTDYYEQYF. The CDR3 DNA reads TGCAGTGCTAGGACAGACTACTACGAGCAGTACTTC.

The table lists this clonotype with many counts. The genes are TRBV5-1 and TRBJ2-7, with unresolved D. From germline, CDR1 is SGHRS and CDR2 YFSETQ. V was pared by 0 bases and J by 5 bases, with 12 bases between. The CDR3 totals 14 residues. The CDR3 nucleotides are TGCGCCAGCAGCTTGGTAGGAAGGAACCACGAGCAGTACTTC. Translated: CASSLVGRNHEQYF.

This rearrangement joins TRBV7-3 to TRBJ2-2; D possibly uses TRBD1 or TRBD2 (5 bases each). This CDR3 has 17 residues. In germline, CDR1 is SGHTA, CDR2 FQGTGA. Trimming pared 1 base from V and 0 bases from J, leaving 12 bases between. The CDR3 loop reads CASSLNYGTPNTGELFF. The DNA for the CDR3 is TGTGCCAGCAGCTTAAACTACGGGACGCCGAACACCGGGGAGCTGTTTTTT.

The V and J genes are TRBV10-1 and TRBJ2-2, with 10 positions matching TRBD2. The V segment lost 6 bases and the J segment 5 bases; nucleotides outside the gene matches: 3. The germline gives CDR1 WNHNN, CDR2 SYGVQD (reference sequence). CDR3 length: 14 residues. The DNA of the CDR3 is TGCGCCAGCAGGAGCGGGAGGGAAACCGGGGAGCTGTTTTTT. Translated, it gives CASRSGRETGELFF.

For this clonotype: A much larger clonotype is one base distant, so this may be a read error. The CDR3 sequence: CASSKIGNQPQHF. CDR3 nucleotide sequence: TGTGCCAGCAGTAAAATAGGCAATCAGCCCCAGCATTTT. J is TRBJ1-5 and V is TRBV2, with D uncertain. This CDR3 is 13 amino acids long. With 5 bases removed from V and 2 bases from J, the gap between germline ends came to 7 bases. The germline V gene encodes CDR1 SNHLY and CDR2 FYNNEI.

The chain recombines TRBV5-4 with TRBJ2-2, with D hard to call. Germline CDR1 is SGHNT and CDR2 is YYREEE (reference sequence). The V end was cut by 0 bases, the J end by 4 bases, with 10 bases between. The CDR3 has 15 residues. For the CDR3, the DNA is TGTGCCAGCAGCTTGGACAGAGTTTCCACCGGGGAGCTGTTTTTT. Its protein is CASSLDRVSTGELFF.

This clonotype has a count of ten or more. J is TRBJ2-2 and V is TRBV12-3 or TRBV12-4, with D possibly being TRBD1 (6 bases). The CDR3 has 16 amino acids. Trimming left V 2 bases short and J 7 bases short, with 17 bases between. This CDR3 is CASSLRAPEGGGELFF. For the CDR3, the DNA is TGTGCCAGCAGTTTACGAGCCCCCGAAGGGGGCGGGGAGCTGTTTTTT.